Listed below are T cell receptor beta chains from one sample, sequenced in a study of blood T cell repertoires in COVID-19. Generated by immunoSEQ multiplex PCR, the TCRdb table keeps only in-frame clones and is missing some. The table records 100,000 or so clones, less than 95% of them present only once. The sequenced sample was peripheral blood. These receptors were taken from a human donor with active COVID-19. The donor label of this sample is uncertain. Each CDR3 is given with its conserved first and last residue. The order of the fields is clone size, J gene, V gene, CDR3 protein. Size is stated for part of the rows, as once, few or many counts, or as a class when the clone is expanded.

abundance: -; j_gene: TRBJ2-1; v_gene: TRBV11-3; CDR3aa: CASSFARGLYEQFF
abundance: -; j_gene: TRBJ1-5; v_gene: TRBV4-1; CDR3aa: CASSQVTGGLGNQPQHF
abundance: -; j_gene: TRBJ2-2; v_gene: TRBV2; CDR3aa: CASKETRLAGGTGELFF
abundance: -; j_gene: TRBJ2-5; v_gene: TRBV5-1; CDR3aa: CASSLASGQETQYF
abundance: -; j_gene: TRBJ2-2; v_gene: TRBV9; CDR3aa: CASSVAPGGRTGELFF
abundance: -; j_gene: TRBJ1-2; v_gene: TRBV4-2; CDR3aa: CASSQEQGAYYGYTF
abundance: -; j_gene: TRBJ2-3; v_gene: TRBV29-1; CDR3aa: CSVESPLGTSAPQSDTQYF
abundance: -; j_gene: TRBJ2-7; v_gene: TRBV6-1; CDR3aa: CASSEAGGTRYEQYF
abundance: -; j_gene: TRBJ2-3; v_gene: TRBV12-2; CDR3aa: CASRLPTTPRTDTQYF
abundance: -; j_gene: TRBJ1-6; v_gene: TRBV11-2; CDR3aa: CASSRDRGDSPLHF
abundance: few; j_gene: TRBJ1-1; v_gene: TRBV11-3; CDR3aa: CASSSGGARTEAFF
abundance: -; j_gene: TRBJ2-5; v_gene: TRBV11-3; CDR3aa: CASSLGGSQETQYF
abundance: -; j_gene: TRBJ2-7; v_gene: TRBV7-2; CDR3aa: CASSLINFPHEQYF
abundance: once; j_gene: TRBJ1-4; v_gene: TRBV2; CDR3aa: CASSEDRGGNEKLFF
abundance: -; j_gene: TRBJ2-7; v_gene: TRBV9; CDR3aa: CASSVGGGSTAPYEQYF
abundance: -; j_gene: TRBJ2-5; v_gene: TRBV4-3; CDR3aa: CASSQETGKETQYF
abundance: once; j_gene: TRBJ2-1; v_gene: TRBV5-1; CDR3aa: CASSFPGGTYNEQFF
abundance: once; j_gene: TRBJ2-7; v_gene: TRBV4-1; CDR3aa: CASSQQFTGTMFEQYF
abundance: -; j_gene: TRBJ2-2; v_gene: TRBV29-1; CDR3aa: CSVEDFGTGGNTGELFF
abundance: -; j_gene: TRBJ2-1; v_gene: TRBV5-4; CDR3aa: CASSLEAGRINEQFF